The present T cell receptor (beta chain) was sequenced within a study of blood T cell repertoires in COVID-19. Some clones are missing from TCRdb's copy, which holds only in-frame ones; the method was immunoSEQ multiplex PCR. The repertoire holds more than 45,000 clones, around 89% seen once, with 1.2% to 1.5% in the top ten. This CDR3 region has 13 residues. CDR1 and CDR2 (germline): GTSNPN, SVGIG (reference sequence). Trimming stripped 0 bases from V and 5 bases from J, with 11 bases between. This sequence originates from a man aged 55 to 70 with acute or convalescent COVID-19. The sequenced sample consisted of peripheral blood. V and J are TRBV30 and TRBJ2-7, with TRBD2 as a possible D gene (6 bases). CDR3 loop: CAWSVRRDHEQYF. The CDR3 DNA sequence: TGTGCCTGGAGTGTACGGAGGGACCACGAGCAGTACTTC.